This is a list of T cell receptor beta chains from one sample in a study of shared clonotypes between healthy human individuals. The data were produced by immunoSEQ multiplex PCR, yet TCRdb's version contains in-frame clones alone and is incomplete. Of about 1.5 million clones listed, approximately 98% are singletons. The source material was naive CD4+ T cells sorted from blood. The receptors originated from a man younger than 40 in good health. CDR3s leave out the opening cysteine and the closing phenylalanine or tryptophan.

j_call: TRBJ2-7
v_call: TRBV5-4
cdr3_aa: ASSLAGGQNEQY

j_call: TRBJ2-1
v_call: TRBV27
cdr3_aa: ASSSHVPREKNNEQF

j_call: TRBJ2-2
v_call: TRBV27
cdr3_aa: ASSSLVGELF

j_call: TRBJ2-3
v_call: TRBV15
cdr3_aa: ATSSRSGTDTQY

j_call: TRBJ2-3
v_call: TRBV6-5
cdr3_aa: ASRNVGTQY

j_call: TRBJ2-5
v_call: TRBV2
cdr3_aa: ASSARRGNQETQY

j_call: TRBJ2-5
v_call: TRBV18
cdr3_aa: ASSRQARGVLQETQY

j_call: TRBJ2-7
v_call: TRBV11-2
cdr3_aa: ASSSGSYEQY

j_call: TRBJ2-7
v_call: TRBV5-4
cdr3_aa: ASSSPGTSGSLAEQY

j_call: TRBJ2-7
v_call: TRBV29-1
cdr3_aa: SAILALGEQY

j_call: TRBJ2-7
v_call: TRBV7-2
cdr3_aa: ASSLSGGRLAVYEQY

j_call: TRBJ2-7
v_call: TRBV27
cdr3_aa: ASSLRISYEQY

j_call: TRBJ2-7
v_call: TRBV25-1
cdr3_aa: ASNQGQGSYEQY

j_call: TRBJ1-1
v_call: TRBV30
cdr3_aa: AWKTRSNTEAF

j_call: TRBJ2-7
v_call: TRBV7-8
cdr3_aa: ASSRLARSGSYEQY

j_call: TRBJ2-7
v_call: TRBV2
cdr3_aa: ASSWVRTGSIDEQY

j_call: TRBJ2-6
v_call: TRBV2
cdr3_aa: ASSARTSGIGANVLT

j_call: TRBJ2-3
v_call: TRBV5-4
cdr3_aa: ASSPASGTTDTQY

j_call: TRBJ2-3
v_call: TRBV5-4
cdr3_aa: ASSLKGSSTDTQY

j_call: TRBJ2-2
v_call: TRBV16
cdr3_aa: ASSQLISDRLRTGELF

j_call: TRBJ2-7
v_call: TRBV18
cdr3_aa: ASSPWVAGADEQY

j_call: TRBJ1-4
v_call: TRBV11-2
cdr3_aa: ASSLMRQTTNEKLF

j_call: TRBJ1-1
v_call: TRBV5-1
cdr3_aa: ASSRDSTEERAF

j_call: TRBJ1-1
v_call: TRBV5-6
cdr3_aa: ASSLALGVSEAF

j_call: TRBJ1-1
v_call: TRBV18
cdr3_aa: ASSPRTGETEAF

j_call: TRBJ2-7
v_call: TRBV28
cdr3_aa: ASTLAAPLYEQY

j_call: TRBJ1-1
v_call: TRBV10-3
cdr3_aa: AISEAGAPSTEAF

j_call: TRBJ2-7
v_call: TRBV6-5
cdr3_aa: ASSTPGHTYEQY

j_call: TRBJ2-1
v_call: TRBV7-7
cdr3_aa: ALEREGRGGEQF

j_call: TRBJ2-1
v_call: TRBV9
cdr3_aa: ASREGLSVYNEQF

j_call: TRBJ2-7
v_call: TRBV14
cdr3_aa: ASSQRRAGSGRHEQY

j_call: TRBJ2-5
v_call: TRBV7-2
cdr3_aa: ASSLVTETQY

j_call: TRBJ2-7
v_call: TRBV28
cdr3_aa: ASTLGGTSFHEQY

j_call: TRBJ2-7
v_call: TRBV5-1
cdr3_aa: ASSLVVAGNYEQY

j_call: TRBJ1-2
v_call: TRBV7-2
cdr3_aa: ASSFGTVNYGYT

j_call: TRBJ2-3
v_call: TRBV7-6
cdr3_aa: ASRLKGGRGLSTDTQY

j_call: TRBJ2-7
v_call: TRBV18
cdr3_aa: ASSPPSGNYEQY

j_call: TRBJ2-3
v_call: TRBV6-5
cdr3_aa: ASSYGPLNTDTQY

j_call: TRBJ1-1
v_call: TRBV28
cdr3_aa: ASGWTGEAF

j_call: TRBJ1-4
v_call: TRBV27
cdr3_aa: ASGHEYNEKLF

j_call: TRBJ1-2
v_call: TRBV7-2
cdr3_aa: ASSLLSGYGYT

j_call: TRBJ2-1
v_call: TRBV10-1
cdr3_aa: ASSETGGRVWNEQF

j_call: TRBJ2-1
v_call: TRBV5-4
cdr3_aa: ASSLEPTGGAGWKQF

j_call: TRBJ2-3
v_call: TRBV10-2
cdr3_aa: ASSEGSVLFDTQY

j_call: TRBJ2-2
v_call: TRBV20-1
cdr3_aa: SAPRPGELF